This T cell receptor (beta chain) originates from a study of shared clonotypes between healthy human individuals. CDR1 LGHNA and CDR2 YNFKEQ come from the germline V gene. The CDR3 contains 15 residues. Trimming pared 3 bases from V and 0 bases from J, leaving 9 bases between. The protocol was immunoSEQ multiplex PCR, while the TCRdb copy is restricted to in-frame clones and leaves out a portion. The sample holds over 950,000 clones, about 80% seen once. Sequencing was done on a sample of memory CD4+ T cells from PBMCs. The sample's subset: CD45RA-negative fraction. This sequence joins TRBV4-2 and TRBJ1-3, with D tentatively TRBD1 (5 bases). This TCR came from a man between 18 and 29 years old in good health. Some clones in this sample may be carry-over from other donors' samples. CDR3: CASSHVGGSGNTIYF. The DNA of the CDR3 is TGTGCCAGCAGCCACGTGGGGGGCTCTGGAAACACCATATATTTT.